This T cell receptor (beta chain) was sequenced during a study of blood T cell repertoires in COVID-19. About the research overall: Material from acute and convalescent COVID-19 was sourced from the United States, Italy and Spain. In each case, the material was cDNA or gDNA derived from T cells, B-cell-depleted T cells, or PBMCs.

This clone was recorded many times. Authors' methods: Estimates of nucleated cell counts were drawn from the amplification of reference gene primers. Method: immunoSEQ multiplex PCR; TCRdb's copy keeps in-frame clones and lacks some. That table gives V, J and clone size, and the DNA gave D and trimming. Found here are roughly 70,000 clones, less than 85% of them singletons; the top ten hold less than 25%. CDR3 length: 13 residues. The V end lost 0 bases, the J end lost 5 bases, and 8 bases lay between the germline ends. Germline-derived CDR1 and CDR2 are GTSNPN and SVGIG (reference sequence). This chain joins TRBV30 and TRBJ1-3, with a tentative D call TRBD1 (5 bases). Specimen: peripheral blood. The sequence was collected from a man aged 55 to 70 with acute or convalescent COVID-19. The chain's CDR3 is CAWSVGARNTIYF. The CDR3 region has the DNA TGTGCCTGGAGTGTAGGGGCTAGAAACACCATATATTTT. The full variable domain, its missing parts supplied by reference TRBV30 and TRBJ1-3, is SQTIHQWPATLVQPVGSPLSLECTVEGTSNPNLYWYRQAAGRGLQLLFYSVGIGQISSEVPQNLSASRPQDRQFILSSKKLLLSDSGFYLCAWSVGARNTIYFGEGSWLTVV.